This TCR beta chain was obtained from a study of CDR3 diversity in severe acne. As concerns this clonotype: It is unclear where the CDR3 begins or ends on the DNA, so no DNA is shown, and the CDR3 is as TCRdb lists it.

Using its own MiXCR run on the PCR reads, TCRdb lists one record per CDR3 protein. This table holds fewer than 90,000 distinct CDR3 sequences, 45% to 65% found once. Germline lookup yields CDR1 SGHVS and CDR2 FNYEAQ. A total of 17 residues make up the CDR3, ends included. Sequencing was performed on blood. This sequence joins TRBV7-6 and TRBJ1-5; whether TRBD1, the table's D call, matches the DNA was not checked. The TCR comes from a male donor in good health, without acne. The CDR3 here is CASSRGTEQYFGQPQHF.